Following are 3 T cell receptor beta chains from one sample sequenced in a study of regulatory T cells in long-lasting Graves disease. The time point denotes: persistent/refractory GD, antithyroid drugs over 5 years with positive TRAb. RNA extracted from PBMCs served as the sequencing template. TCR beta libraries were built with iRepertoire HTBI primers and Arm-PCR of CDR3 regions. TCRdb called the multiplex PCR reads again in MiXCR, with one record for every CDR3 protein. The data show 400,000 to 500,000 distinct CDR3 sequences, around a fifth seen once. The sequencing used peripheral blood mononuclear cells (PBMCs), collected when the disease was refractory, from a patient treated with antithyroid drugs. The receptors originated from a female donor with Graves disease.

This clonotype was detected ten times or more. This chain links TRBV12-3 or TRBV12-4 with TRBJ2-7; 7 bases match TRBD2. This CDR3 region has 14 residues. The J segment lost 5 bases and the V segment lost 0 bases, leaving 4 bases of the junction unmatched. CDR3 sequence reads: CASSLAGGPHEQYF. DNA for the CDR3: TGTGCCAGCAGTTTAGCGGGAGGGCCCCACGAGCAGTACTTC.

This clonotype was seen many times. The chain is built from TRBV28 and TRBJ2-7; no clear D gene. CDR1 is MDHEN and CDR2 is SYDVKM in the germline V gene. The CDR3 has 15 residues. Trimming cost V 6 bases and J 5 bases, with 20 bases left between them. DNA of the CDR3: TGTGCCAGCAGCCAAACCGGCCCCACCCGAGACGAGCAGTACTTC. Amino acids: CASSQTGPTRDEQYF.

The V call is TRBV20-1, the J call TRBJ1-5; no clear D. The CDR3 sequence is 13 residues long. The germline gives CDR1 DFQATT, CDR2 SNEGSKA (reference sequence). V was cut by 4 bases and J by 6 bases, with 13 bases left in between. In DNA form, the CDR3 reads TGCAGTGCTAAGCACGGGTTGGGTCAGCCCCAGCATTTT. Its protein product is CSAKHGLGQPQHF.